The T cell receptor (beta chain) under discussion was sequenced for a study of blood T cell repertoires in COVID-19. Study-level information: Samples of COVID-19 (acute and convalescent) were obtained from the United States, Italy and Spain.

Original processing notes: Reference gene primer amplification gave nucleated cell count estimates. The data were produced by immunoSEQ multiplex PCR, yet TCRdb's version contains in-frame clones alone and is incomplete. V and J calls and clone size are copied from that table; D and trimming were computed from the DNA. The sample records 400,000 to 500,000 clones, approximately 90% being singletons. Participant age was roughly 18 to 95 years, and participants resided in about two dozen US areas. Which cohort a participant joined came from the clinical history participants gave. V was shortened by 7 bases and J by 2 bases, with 15 bases between the two germline ends. The CDR3 consists of 16 residues. The germline CDR1 and CDR2 sequences are SGHVS and FQNEAQ.

The sequence came from a woman between 18 and 29 years old who had been exposed to COVID-19. The chain uses TRBV7-8 and TRBJ2-6; D perhaps matches TRBD1 (6 bases). The sample comprised PBMCs or T cells enriched from blood (not recorded which). CDR3 DNA sequence: TGTGCCAGCACTGTCAGGGGAATGGCTGGGGCCAACGTCCTGACTTTC. This translates into CASTVRGMAGANVLTF.